This TCR beta chain is drawn from a study of CD8 T cells in ankylosing spondylitis (dated by TCRdb to about 2017). General notes on the study: The study set out to find disease-linked TCR variants by profiling T cell receptor beta repertoires in ankylosing spondylitis patients and healthy donors. Peripheral blood was sampled, and synovial fluid was additionally collected from ankylosing spondylitis patients. The full study cohort was made up of roughly 25 ankylosing spondylitis patients and roughly 100 healthy donors.

Results and caveats for the whole study, not just this receptor: In peripheral blood, the disease-linked clones were found at relatively low frequencies and had a CD8+ phenotype. Significant enrichment of the disease-linked clones was reported in matched synovial fluid samples from ankylosing spondylitis patients. Some of the motif variants had been reported before in the synovial fluid and blood of reactive arthritis patients, a finding that suggests common disease-initiation mechanisms. A TCR beta motif of fewer than 10 highly homologous amino acid variants appeared characteristic of blood from ankylosing spondylitis patients.

Sequencing used an Illumina HiSeq 2500. TCR beta libraries were prepared by quantitative 5'-RACE with molecular barcodes. Per the original workflow: To identify disease-linked TCR variants, a new computational method was used, one built on a probabilistic model of VDJ rearrangement. TCRdb applied fastp at Q25 and MiXCR to the public reads, then kept only in-frame beta chains. Identical CDR3 proteins give one entry, which carries the most common genes and DNA. TCRdb, not the original authors, processed these V and J calls. The sample yields about 330,000 distinct CDR3 sequences; roughly 8% were counted once. Roughly 15% of the sample is held by the ten biggest clonotypes. The germline ends are 12 bases apart after V is trimmed by 1 base and J by 5 bases. The CDR3 runs 15 amino acids, cysteine and phenylalanine included. Only the CDR3 DNA is retained, 45 bases long and in frame from the first base. CDR1 and CDR2 were assigned from the germline V gene as MGHRA and YSYEKL.

This clonotype was recorded a few times. This receptor's antigen is unknown. Base-call qualities are not available, and no considerably larger clone is one nucleotide away. The sequencing input was blood, either unsorted or a sorted T cell fraction (not recorded which). Rearrangement joined TRBV4-1 to TRBJ2-1, with the D gene call left open. The source of this sequence is a male donor with ankylosing spondylitis. The DNA sequence follows: TGCGCCAGCAGCCAAGTGCAGTTATTCGACAATGAGCAGTTCTTC. Its protein product is CASSQVQLFDNEQFF.